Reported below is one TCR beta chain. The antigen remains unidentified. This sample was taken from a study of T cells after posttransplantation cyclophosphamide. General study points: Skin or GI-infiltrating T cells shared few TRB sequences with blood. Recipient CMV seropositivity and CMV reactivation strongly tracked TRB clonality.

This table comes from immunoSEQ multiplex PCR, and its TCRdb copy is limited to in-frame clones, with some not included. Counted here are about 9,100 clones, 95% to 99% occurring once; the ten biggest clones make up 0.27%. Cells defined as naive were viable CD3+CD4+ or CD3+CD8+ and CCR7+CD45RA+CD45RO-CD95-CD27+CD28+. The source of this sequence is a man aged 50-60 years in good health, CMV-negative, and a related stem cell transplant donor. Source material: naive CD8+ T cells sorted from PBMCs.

The CDR3 protein is CSVEDWSYNEQFF. CDR3 coding DNA: TGCAGCGTTGAAGATTGGAGCTACAATGAGCAGTTCTTC. The chain combines TRBV29-1 with TRBJ2-1; D not certain. Trimming shortened V by 0 bases and J by 3 bases, and 6 bases separated the two germline ends. CDR3 length: 13 amino acids. The germline gives CDR1 SQVTM, CDR2 ANQGSEA.